A single sample is the source of the 6 T cell receptor beta chains below, sequenced in a study of blood T cell repertoires in COVID-19 (TCRdb year 2020). The library was prepared using the immunoSEQ multiplex PCR assay. TCRdb limited this immuneACCESS table to in-frame rearrangements with V and J called. A share of clones is missing; checked studies link under half to unresolved V genes, and the rest is unexplained. This sample lists 94,000 or so clones; 88% were detected once. Clones ranked in the top ten supply about 5% of the sample. The sequencing sample was made of peripheral blood. These receptors all stem from a woman older than 75 with active COVID-19.

V and J are TRBV5-1 and TRBJ2-3; no clear D gene. Germline CDR1 SGHRS, CDR2 YFSETQ. CDR3 length: 13 residues. Trimming took 0 bases from V and 4 from J, leaving 6 bases between them. The CDR3 coding sequence is TGCGCCAGCAGCTTGGCTGTCGCAGATACGCAGTATTTT. This codes for CASSLAVADTQYF.

The genes are TRBV27 and TRBJ2-1; weak D call: TRBD2 (5 bases). V lost 6 bases to trimming and J lost 0 bases, with 18 bases between them. CDR1 is MNHEY, CDR2 SMNVEV, per germline (reference sequence). The CDR3 covers 17 residues. CDR3 nucleotides: TGTGCCAGCAGCCCGTCGGGGAGCAGAAGCTCCTACAATGAGCAGTTCTTC. Encoded protein: CASSPSGSRSSYNEQFF.

The rearrangement links TRBV9 to TRBJ2-1, with D tentatively TRBD1 (6 bases). The CDR3 runs 15 residues. With 10 bases removed from V and 7 bases from J, the gap between germline ends came to 24 bases. The germline gives CDR1 SGDLS, CDR2 YYNGEE. In DNA, the CDR3 is TGTGCCGGTCTCTCTAGGGGATCAGGGGTTAATGAGCAGTTCTTC. Protein sequence: CAGLSRGSGVNEQFF.

V gene TRBV5-6 combines with J gene TRBJ2-7; TRBD1 agrees at 10 bases. Germline V CDR1 and CDR2: SGHDT, YYEEEE. The CDR3 extends over 15 amino acids. Trimming removed 3 bases from V and 3 bases from J; junction bases left unmatched: 6. The DNA of the CDR3 is TGTGCCAGCAGCTACCTCGGGACAGGGGACTACGAGCAGTACTTC. It encodes CASSYLGTGDYEQYF.

The rearrangement uses TRBV28 and TRBJ2-7; D might be TRBD2 (6 bases). The CDR3 has 12 residues. CDR1 is MDHEN and CDR2 is SYDVKM in the germline V gene. V lost 6 bases to trimming and J lost 7 bases, with 13 bases between them. The CDR3 DNA is TGTGCCAGCAGCCGTTTTGGGGGGGAGCAGTACTTC. Translation: CASSRFGGEQYF. The entire variable domain, with the rest obtained from reference TRBV28 and TRBJ2-7, is as follows: DVKVTQSSRYLVKRTGEKVFLECVQDMDHENMFWYRQDPGLGLRLIYFSYDVKMKEKGDIPEGYSVSREKKERFSLILESASTNQTSMYLCASSRFGGEQYFGPGTRLTVT.

The chain is built from TRBV3-1 (or the pseudogene TRBV3-2) and TRBJ1-2; D might be TRBD1 (6 bases). Germline lookup yields CDR1 LGHDT and CDR2 YNNKEL (reference sequence). Trimming removed 2 bases at V and 3 bases at J, with 10 bases between. The CDR3 is made up of 14 amino acids. The CDR3 DNA is TGTGCCAGCAGCCAACAGGGGTTTGACTATGGCTACACCTTC. Translating it yields CASSQQGFDYGYTF.